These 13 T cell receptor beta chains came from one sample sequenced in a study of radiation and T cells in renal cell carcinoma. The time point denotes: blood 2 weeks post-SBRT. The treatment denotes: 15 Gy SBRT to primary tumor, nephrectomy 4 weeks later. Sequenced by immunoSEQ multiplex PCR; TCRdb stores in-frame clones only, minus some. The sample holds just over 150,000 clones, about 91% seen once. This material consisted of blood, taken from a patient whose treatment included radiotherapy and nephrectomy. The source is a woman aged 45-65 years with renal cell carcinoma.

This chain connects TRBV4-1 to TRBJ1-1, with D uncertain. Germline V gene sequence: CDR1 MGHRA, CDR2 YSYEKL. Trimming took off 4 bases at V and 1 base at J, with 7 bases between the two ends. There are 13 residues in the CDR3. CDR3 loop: CASSRETNTEAFF. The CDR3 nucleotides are TGCGCCAGCAGCCGAGAGACGAACACTGAAGCTTTCTTT.

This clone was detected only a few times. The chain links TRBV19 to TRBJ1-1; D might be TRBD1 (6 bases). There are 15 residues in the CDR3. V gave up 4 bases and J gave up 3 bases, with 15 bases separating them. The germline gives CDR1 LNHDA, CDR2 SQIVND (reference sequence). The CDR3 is CASSTLQGADTEAFF. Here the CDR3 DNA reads TGTGCCAGTAGTACACTACAGGGAGCGGACACTGAAGCTTTCTTT. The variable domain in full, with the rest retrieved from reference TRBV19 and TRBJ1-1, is DGGITQSPKYLFRKEGQNVTLSCEQNLNHDAMYWYRQDPGQGLRLIYYSQIVNDFQKGDIAEGYSVSREKKESFPLTVTSAQKNPTAFYLCASSTLQGADTEAFFGQGTRLTVV.

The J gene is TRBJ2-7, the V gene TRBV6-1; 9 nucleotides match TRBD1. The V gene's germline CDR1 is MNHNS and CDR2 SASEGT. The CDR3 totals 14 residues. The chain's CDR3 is CGAQGAPPDYEQYF. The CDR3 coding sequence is TGTGGTGCACAGGGGGCTCCTCCCGACTACGAGCAGTACTTC.

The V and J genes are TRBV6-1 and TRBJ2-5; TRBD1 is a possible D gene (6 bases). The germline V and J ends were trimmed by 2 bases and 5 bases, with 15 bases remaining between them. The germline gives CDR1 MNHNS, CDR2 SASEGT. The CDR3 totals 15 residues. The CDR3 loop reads CASSESEQGWETQYF. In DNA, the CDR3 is TGTGCCAGCAGTGAATCAGAACAGGGATGGGAGACCCAGTACTTC.

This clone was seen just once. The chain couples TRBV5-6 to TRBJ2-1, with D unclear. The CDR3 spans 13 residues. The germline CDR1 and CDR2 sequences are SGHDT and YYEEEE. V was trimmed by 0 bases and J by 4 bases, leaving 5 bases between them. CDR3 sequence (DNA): TGTGCCAGCAGCTTGGGACTGTACAATGAGCAGTTCTTC. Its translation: CASSLGLYNEQFF.

CDR3 DNA sequence: TGTGCCAGCAGCTCGGGACAGCAAGAGACCCAGTACTTC. This encodes CASSSGQQETQYF. This chain connects TRBV11-2 to TRBJ2-5, with 7 bases matching TRBD1. Germline V gene lookup returns CDR1 SGHAT and CDR2 FQNNGV. The CDR3 contains 13 residues. The V gene end was trimmed by 4 bases and the J gene end by 2 bases; junction bases not matched to a gene: 1.

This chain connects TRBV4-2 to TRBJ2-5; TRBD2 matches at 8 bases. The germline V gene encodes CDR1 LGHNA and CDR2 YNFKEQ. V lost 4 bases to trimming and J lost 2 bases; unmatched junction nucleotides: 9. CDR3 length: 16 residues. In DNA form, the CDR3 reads TGTGCCAGCAGCCCAGCCGGGACTAGGGGACAAGAGACCCAGTACTTC. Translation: CASSPAGTRGQETQYF.

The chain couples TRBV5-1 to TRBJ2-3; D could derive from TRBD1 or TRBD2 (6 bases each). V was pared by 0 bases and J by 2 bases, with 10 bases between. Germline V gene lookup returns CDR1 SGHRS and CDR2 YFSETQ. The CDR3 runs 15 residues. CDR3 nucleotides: TGCGCCAGCAGCTTGGCGGGGGCCCCCACAGATACGCAGTATTTT. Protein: CASSLAGAPTDTQYF.

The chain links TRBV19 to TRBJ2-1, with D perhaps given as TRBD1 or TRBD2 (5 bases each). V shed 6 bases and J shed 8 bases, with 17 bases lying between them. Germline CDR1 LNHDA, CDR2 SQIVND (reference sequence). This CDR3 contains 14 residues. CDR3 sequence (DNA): TGTGCCAGTAGCTCGGACTTCCAGGGATATGAGCAGTTCTTC. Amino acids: CASSSDFQGYEQFF.

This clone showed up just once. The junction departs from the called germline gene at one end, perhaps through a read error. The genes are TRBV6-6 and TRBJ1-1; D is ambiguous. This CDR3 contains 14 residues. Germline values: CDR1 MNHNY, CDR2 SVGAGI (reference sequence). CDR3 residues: CASIHSRANNEAFF. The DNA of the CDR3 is TGTGCCAGCATTCACAGCCGGGCCAACAATGAAGCTTTCTTT.

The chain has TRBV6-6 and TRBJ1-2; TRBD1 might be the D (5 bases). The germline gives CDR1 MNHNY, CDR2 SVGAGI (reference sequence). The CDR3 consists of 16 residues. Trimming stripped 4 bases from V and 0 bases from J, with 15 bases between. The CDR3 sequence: CASSLGGAGPNYGYTF. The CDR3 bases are TGTGCCAGCAGTTTAGGAGGCGCGGGGCCTAACTATGGCTACACCTTC.

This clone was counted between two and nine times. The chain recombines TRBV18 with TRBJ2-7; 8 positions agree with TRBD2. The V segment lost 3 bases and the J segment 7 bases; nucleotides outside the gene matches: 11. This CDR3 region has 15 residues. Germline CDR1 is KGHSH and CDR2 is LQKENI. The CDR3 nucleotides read TGTGCCAGCTCACCTAATACGGGGGGGCCGAGTGAGCAGTACTTC. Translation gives CASSPNTGGPSEQYF.

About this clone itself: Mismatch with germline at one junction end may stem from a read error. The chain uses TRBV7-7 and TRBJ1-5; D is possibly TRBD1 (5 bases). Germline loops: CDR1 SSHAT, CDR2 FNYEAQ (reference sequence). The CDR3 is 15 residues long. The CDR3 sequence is CASSLAEGRNQPQHF. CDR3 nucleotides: TGTGCTAGCAGCTTAGCGGAGGGACGCAATCAGCCCCAGCATTTT.